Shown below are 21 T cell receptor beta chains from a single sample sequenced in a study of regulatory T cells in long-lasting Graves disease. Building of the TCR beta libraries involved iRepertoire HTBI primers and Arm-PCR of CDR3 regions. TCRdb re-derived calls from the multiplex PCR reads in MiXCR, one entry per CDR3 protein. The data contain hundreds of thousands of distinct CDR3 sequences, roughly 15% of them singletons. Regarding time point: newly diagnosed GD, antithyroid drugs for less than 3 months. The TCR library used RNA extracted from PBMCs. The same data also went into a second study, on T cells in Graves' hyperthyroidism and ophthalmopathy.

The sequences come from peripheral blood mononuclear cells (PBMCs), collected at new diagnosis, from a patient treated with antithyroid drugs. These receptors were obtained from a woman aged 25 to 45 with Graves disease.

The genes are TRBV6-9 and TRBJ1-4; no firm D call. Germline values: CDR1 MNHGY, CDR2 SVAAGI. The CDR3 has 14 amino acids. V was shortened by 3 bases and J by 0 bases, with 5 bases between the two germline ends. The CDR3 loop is CASSYDPTNEKLFF. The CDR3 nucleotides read TGTGCCAGCAGTTACGACCCAACTAATGAAAAACTGTTTTTT.

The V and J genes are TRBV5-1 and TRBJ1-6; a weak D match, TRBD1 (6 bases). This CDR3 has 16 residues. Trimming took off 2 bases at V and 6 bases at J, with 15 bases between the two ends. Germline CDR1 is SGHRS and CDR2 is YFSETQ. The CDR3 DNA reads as TGCGCCAGCAGCTTCTCCCCCCAGGGGCCTAATTCACCCCTCCACTTT. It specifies CASSFSPQGPNSPLHF.

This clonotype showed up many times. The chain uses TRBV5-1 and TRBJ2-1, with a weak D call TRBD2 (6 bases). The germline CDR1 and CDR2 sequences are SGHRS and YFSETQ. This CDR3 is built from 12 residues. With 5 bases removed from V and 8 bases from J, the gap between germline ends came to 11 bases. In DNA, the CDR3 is TGCGCCAGCAGGTATTCGGGGGATGAGCAGTTCTTC. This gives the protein CASRYSGDEQFF.

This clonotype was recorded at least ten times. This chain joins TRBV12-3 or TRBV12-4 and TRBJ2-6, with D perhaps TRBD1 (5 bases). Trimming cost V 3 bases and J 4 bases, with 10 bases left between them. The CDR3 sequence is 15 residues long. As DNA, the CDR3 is TGTGCCAGCAGTTTTACTGGGGCCGGGGCCAACGTCCTGACTTTC. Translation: CASSFTGAGANVLTF.

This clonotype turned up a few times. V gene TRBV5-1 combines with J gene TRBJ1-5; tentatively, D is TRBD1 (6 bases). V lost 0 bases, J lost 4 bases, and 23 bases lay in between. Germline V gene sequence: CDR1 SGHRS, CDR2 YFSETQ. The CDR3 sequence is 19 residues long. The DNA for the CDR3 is TGCGCCAGCAGCTTGGTCGCGGGGCCGCGTCCAAGGGGGAATCAGCCCCAGCATTTT. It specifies CASSLVAGPRPRGNQPQHF.

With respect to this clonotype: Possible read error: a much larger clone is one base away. CDR3 region: CASRSRDCVEKLLF. As DNA, the CDR3 is TGTGCCAGCAGGTCCAGGGATTGCGTTGAAAAACTGCTTTTT. This chain uses TRBV7-3 with TRBJ1-4, with D maybe TRBD1 (5 bases). Germline CDR1 is SGHTA and CDR2 is FQGTGA. The CDR3 covers 14 residues.

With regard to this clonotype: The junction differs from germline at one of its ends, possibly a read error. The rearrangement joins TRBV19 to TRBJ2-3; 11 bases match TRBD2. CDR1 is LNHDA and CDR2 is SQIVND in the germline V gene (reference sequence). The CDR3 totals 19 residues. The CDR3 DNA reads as TGTGCCGGTAGTATAGAGTATAGCGGGAGGGCGCTTCGCACAGATACGCAGTATTTT. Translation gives CAGSIEYSGRALRTDTQYF. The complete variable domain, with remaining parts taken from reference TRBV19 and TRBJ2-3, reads DGGITQSPKYLFRKEGQNVTLSCEQNLNHDAMYWYRQDPGQGLRLIYYSQIVNDFQKGDIAEGYSVSREKKESFPLTVTSAQKNPTAFYLCAGSIEYSGRALRTDTQYFGPGTRLTVL.

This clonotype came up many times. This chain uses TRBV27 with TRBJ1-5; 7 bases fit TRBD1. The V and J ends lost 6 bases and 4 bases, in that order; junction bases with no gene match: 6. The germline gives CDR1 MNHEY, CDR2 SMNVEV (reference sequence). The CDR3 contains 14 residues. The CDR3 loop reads CASSRGQANQPQHF. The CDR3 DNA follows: TGTGCCAGCAGCCGAGGACAGGCGAATCAGCCCCAGCATTTT.

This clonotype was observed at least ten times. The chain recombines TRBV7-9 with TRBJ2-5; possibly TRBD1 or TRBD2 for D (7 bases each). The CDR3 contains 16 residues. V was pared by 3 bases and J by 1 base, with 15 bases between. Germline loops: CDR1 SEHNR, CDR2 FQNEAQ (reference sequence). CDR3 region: CASSFRGGGSQETQYF. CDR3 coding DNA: TGTGCCAGCAGCTTCAGGGGGGGAGGCTCCCAAGAGACCCAGTACTTC. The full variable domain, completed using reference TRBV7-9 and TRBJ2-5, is DTGVSQNPRHKITKRGQNVTFRCDPISEHNRLYWYRQTLGQGPEFLTYFQNEAQLEKSRLLSDRFSAERPKGSFSTLEIQRTEQGDSAMYLCASSFRGGGSQETQYFGPGTRLLVL.

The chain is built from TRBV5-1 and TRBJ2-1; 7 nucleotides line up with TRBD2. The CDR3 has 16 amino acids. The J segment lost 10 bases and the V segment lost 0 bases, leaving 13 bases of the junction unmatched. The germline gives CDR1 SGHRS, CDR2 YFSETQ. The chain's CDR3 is CASSLASGAPREEQFF. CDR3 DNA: TGCGCCAGCAGCTTGGCCAGCGGGGCCCCGAGGGAGGAGCAGTTCTTC.

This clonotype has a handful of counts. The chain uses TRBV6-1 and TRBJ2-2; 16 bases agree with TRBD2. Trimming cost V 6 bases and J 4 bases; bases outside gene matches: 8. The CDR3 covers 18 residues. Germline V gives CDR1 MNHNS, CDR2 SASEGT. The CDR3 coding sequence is TGTGCCAGCAGCCTGGGACTAGCGGGAGGGATAGGCACCGGGGAGCTGTTTTTT. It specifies CASSLGLAGGIGTGELFF.

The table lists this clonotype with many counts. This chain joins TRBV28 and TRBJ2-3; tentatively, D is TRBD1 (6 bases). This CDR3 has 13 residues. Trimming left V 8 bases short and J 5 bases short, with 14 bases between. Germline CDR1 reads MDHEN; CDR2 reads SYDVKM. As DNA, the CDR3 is TGTGCCAGCCTACAGGGCCTTAAAGATACGCAGTATTTT. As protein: CASLQGLKDTQYF. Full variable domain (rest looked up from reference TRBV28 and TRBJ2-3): DVKVTQSSRYLVKRTGEKVFLECVQDMDHENMFWYRQDPGLGLRLIYFSYDVKMKEKGDIPEGYSVSREKKERFSLILESASTNQTSMYLCASLQGLKDTQYFGPGTRLTVL.

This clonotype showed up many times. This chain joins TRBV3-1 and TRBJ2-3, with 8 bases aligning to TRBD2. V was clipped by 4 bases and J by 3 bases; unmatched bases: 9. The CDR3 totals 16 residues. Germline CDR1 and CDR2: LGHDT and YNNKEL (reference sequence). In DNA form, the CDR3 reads TGTGCCAGCAGCCGTCCGACAGGCGGGGGGACAGATACGCAGTATTTT. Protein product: CASSRPTGGGTDTQYF.

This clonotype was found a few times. The CDR3 bases are TGTGCCAGCAGTTACCAGACAGGGGGTTTTGGGGCCAACGTCCTGACTTTC. It encodes CASSYQTGGFGANVLTF. The chain joins TRBV6-2 or TRBV6-3 to TRBJ2-6, with TRBD1 matching 9 bases. J gave up 3 bases and V 2 bases, and 5 bases lay outside the gene matches. In germline, CDR1 is MNHEY, CDR2 SVGEGT. CDR3 length equals 17 residues.

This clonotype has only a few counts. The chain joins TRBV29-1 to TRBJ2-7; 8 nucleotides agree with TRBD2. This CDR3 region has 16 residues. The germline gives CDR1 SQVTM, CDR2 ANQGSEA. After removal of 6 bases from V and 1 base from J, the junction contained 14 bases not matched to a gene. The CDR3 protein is CSVTYRAGARSYEQYF. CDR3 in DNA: TGCAGCGTGACCTACCGAGCGGGAGCCAGGTCCTACGAGCAGTACTTC.

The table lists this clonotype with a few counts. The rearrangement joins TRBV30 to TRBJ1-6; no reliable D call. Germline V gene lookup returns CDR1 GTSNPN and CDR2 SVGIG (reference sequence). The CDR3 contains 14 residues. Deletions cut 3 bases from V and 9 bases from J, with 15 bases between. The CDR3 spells CAWSVGGGGSPLHF. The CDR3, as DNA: TGTGCCTGGAGCGTTGGAGGTGGCGGTTCACCCCTCCACTTT.

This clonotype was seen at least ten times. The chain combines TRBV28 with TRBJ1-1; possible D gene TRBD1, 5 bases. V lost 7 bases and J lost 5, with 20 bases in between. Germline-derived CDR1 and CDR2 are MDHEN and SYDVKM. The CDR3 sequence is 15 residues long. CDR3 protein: CASTSPSGGETEAFF. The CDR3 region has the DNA TGTGCCAGCACCTCCCCCTCGGGGGGGGAGACTGAAGCTTTCTTT.

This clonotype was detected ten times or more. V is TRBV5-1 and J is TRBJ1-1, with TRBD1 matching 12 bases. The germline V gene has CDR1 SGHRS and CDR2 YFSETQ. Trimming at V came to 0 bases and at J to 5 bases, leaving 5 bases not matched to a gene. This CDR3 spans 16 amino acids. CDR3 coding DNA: TGCGCCAGCAGCTTGGCGGGACAGGGGGCTGAGACTGAAGCTTTCTTT. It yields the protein CASSLAGQGAETEAFF.

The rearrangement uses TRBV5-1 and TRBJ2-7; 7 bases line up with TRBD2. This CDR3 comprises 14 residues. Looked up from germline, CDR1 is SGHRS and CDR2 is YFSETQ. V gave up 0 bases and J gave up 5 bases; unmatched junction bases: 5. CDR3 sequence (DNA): TGCGCCAGCAGCTTGGAGCGGGGAACGGACGAGCAGTACTTC. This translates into CASSLERGTDEQYF.

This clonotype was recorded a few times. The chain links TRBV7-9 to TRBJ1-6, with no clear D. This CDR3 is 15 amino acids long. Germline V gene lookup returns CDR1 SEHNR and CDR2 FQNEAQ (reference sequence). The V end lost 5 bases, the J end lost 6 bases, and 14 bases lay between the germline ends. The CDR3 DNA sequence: TGTGCCAGCAGCCCGCCTGGGGTCCCTAATTCACCCCTCCACTTT. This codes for CASSPPGVPNSPLHF.

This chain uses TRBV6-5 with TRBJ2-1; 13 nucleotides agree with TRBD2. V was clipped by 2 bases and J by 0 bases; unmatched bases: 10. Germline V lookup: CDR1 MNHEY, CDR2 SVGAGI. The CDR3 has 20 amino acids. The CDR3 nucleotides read TGTGCCAGCAGTTACCGGACCGGGACTAGCGGGATTAGCTCCTACAATGAGCAGTTCTTC. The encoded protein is CASSYRTGTSGISSYNEQFF.